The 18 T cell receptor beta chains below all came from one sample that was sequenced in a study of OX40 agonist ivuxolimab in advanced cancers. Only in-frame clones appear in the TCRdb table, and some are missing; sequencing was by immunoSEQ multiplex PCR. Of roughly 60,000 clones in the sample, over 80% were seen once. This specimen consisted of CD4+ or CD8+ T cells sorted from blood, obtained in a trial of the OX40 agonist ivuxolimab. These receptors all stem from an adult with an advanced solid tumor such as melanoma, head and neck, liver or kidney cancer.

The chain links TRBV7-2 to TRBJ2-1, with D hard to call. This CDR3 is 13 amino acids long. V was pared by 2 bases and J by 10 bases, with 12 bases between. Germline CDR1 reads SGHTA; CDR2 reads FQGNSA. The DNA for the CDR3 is TGTGCCAGCAGCTTAACGCTGATTCAAGAGCAGTTCTTC. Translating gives CASSLTLIQEQFF.

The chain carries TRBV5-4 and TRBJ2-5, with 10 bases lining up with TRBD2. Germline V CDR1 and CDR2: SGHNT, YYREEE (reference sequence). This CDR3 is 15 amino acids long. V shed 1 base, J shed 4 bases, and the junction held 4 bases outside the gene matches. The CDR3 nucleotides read TGTGCCAGCAGCTTGCCCAGCGGGGGGGCAGAGACCCAGTACTTC. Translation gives CASSLPSGGAETQYF.

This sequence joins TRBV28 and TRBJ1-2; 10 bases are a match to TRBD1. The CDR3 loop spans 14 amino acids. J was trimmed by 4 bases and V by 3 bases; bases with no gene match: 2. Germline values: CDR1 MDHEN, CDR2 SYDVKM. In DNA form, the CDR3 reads TGTGCCAGCAGTTTTGACAGGGGGCCCTATGGCTACACCTTC. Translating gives CASSFDRGPYGYTF.

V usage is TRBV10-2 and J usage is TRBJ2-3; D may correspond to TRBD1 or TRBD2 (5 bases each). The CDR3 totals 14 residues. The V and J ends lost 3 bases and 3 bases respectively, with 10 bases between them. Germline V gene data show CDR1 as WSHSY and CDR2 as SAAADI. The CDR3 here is CASSDGGATDTQYF. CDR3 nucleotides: TGCGCCAGCAGTGATGGGGGAGCAACAGATACGCAGTATTTT.

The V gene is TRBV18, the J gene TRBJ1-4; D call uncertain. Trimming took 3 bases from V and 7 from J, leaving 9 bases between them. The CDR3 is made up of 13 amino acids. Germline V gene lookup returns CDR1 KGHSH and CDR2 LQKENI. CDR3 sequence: CASSPFIREKLFF. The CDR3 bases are TGTGCCAGCTCACCTTTCATTCGTGAAAAACTGTTTTTT.

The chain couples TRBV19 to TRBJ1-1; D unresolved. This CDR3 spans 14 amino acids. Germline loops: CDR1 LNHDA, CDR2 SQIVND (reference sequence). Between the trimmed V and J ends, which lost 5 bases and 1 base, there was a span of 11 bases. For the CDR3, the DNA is TGTGCCAGTAGTCGGATGGTGTCGAACACTGAAGCTTTCTTT. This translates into CASSRMVSNTEAFF.

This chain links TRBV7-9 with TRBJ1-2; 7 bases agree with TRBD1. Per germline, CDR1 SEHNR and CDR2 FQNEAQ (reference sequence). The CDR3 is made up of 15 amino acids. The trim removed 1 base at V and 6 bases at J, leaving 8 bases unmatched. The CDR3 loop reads CASSLDLQGIDGYTF. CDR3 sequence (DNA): TGTGCCAGCAGCTTAGACCTACAGGGGATTGATGGCTACACCTTC.

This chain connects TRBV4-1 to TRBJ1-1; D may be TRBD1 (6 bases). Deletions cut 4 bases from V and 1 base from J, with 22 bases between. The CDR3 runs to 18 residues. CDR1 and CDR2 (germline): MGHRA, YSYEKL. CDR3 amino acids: CASSPPGRDTLGNTEAFF. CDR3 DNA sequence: TGCGCCAGCAGCCCCCCCGGCCGGGACACCCTTGGGAACACTGAAGCTTTCTTT.

CDR3: CASSQRMDSGYTF. Here the CDR3 DNA reads TGTGCCAGCAGTCAACGAATGGATTCTGGCTACACCTTC. This chain connects TRBV6-1 to TRBJ1-2; D remains unclear. Trimming took off 5 bases at V and 7 bases at J, with 14 bases between the two ends. Germline CDR1 and CDR2: MNHNS and SASEGT. The CDR3 covers 13 residues.

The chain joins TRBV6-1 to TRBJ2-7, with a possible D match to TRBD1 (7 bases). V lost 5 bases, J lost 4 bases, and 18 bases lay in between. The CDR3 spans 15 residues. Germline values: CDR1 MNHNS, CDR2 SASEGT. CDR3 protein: CASSKSAGQIYEQYF. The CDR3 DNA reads TGTGCCAGCAGTAAGAGCGCGGGACAGATTTACGAGCAGTACTTC.

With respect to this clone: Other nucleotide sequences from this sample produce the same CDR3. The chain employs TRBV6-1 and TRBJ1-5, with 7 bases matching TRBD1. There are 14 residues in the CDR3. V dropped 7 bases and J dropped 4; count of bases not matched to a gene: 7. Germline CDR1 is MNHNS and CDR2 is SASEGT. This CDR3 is CASTRTGENQPQHF. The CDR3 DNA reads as TGTGCCAGCACCAGGACAGGAGAAAATCAGCCCCAGCATTTT.

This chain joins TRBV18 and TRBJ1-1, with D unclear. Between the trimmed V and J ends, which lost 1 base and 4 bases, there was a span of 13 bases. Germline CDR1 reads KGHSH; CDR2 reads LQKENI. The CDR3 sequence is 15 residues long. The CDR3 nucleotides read TGTGCCAGCTCACCACTAGCAGGCTCGGTCACTGAAGCTTTCTTT. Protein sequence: CASSPLAGSVTEAFF.

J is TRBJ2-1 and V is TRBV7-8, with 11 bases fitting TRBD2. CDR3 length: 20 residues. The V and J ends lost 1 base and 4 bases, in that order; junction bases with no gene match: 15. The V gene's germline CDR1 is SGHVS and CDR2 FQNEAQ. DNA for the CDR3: TGTGCCAGCAGCTTAGAAGTAGGCCGCCGACTAGCGGGGAATTACAATGAGCAGTTCTTC. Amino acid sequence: CASSLEVGRRLAGNYNEQFF.

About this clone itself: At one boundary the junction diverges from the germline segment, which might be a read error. This chain's CDR3 is CASSPLAGADTGELFF. In nucleotides, the CDR3 is TGTGCTAGCAGCCCACTAGCGGGAGCGGACACCGGGGAGCTGTTTTTT. The rearrangement joins TRBV7-7 to TRBJ2-2; TRBD2 agrees at 11 bases. CDR3 length: 16 residues. Germline assignment: CDR1 SSHAT and CDR2 FNYEAQ (reference sequence).

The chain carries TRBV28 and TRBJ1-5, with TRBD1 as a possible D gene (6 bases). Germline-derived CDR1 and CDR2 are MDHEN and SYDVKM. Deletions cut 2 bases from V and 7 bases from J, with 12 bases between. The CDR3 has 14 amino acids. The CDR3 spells CASSLNRETQPQHF. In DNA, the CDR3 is TGTGCCAGCAGTTTAAACAGGGAAACGCAGCCCCAGCATTTT.

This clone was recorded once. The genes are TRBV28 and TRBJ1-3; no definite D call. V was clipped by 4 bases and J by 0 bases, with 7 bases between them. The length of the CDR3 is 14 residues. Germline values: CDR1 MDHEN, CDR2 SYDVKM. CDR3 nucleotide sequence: TGTGCCAGCAGTTCAGGCCTCTCTGGAAACACCATATATTTT. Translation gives CASSSGLSGNTIYF.

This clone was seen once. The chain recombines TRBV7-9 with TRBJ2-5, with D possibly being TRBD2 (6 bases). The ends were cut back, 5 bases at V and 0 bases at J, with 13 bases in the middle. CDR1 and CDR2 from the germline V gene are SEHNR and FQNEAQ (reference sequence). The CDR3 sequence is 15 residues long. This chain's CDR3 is CASSRPGGNQETQYF. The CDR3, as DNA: TGTGCCAGCAGCCGACCTGGAGGGAACCAAGAGACCCAGTACTTC.

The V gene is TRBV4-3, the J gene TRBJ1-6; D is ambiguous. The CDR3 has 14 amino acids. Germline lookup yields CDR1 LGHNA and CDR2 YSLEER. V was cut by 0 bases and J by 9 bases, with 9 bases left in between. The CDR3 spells CASSQDHGVSPLHF. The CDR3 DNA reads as TGCGCCAGCAGCCAAGATCATGGGGTTTCACCCCTCCACTTT.